A selection of T cell receptor beta chains follows, all from one sample in a study of control samples from healthy donors and cancer patients. The table came from immunoSEQ multiplex PCR; TCRdb's copy has only in-frame clones and leaves some out. The table has about 170,000 clones, 70% to 90% seen once; the top ten hold under 5%. What was sequenced was blood. The origin of the receptors is a woman between 25 and 40 years old in good health. CDR3s include the opening cysteine and the closing phenylalanine or tryptophan. A D gene is named only where the DNA matches it firmly. Not all rows give a size; the values are once, few, many and, for expanded clones, a class.

>TRBJ1-1|once|TRBV2|-
CASSEGGWTEAFF
TGTGCCAGCAGTGAAGGAGGGTGGACTGAAGCTTTCTTT
>TRBJ1-1|once|TRBV20-1|-
CSASGSQDRTEAFF
TGCAGTGCTAGTGGGTCCCAAGATCGGACTGAAGCTTTCTTT
>TRBJ1-6|-|TRBV27|-
CASSLSGSQSSYNSPLHF
TGTGCCAGCAGTTTATCGGGGTCACAGAGCTCCTATAATTCACCCCTCCACTTT
>TRBJ2-1|-|TRBV3-1/TRBV3-2|TRBD2
CASSQGSGEKQFF
TGTGCCAGCAGCCAAGGGAGCGGGGAAAAGCAGTTCTTC
>TRBJ1-2|-|TRBV28|-
CASSLESGTDYGYTF
TGTGCCAGCAGTTTAGAGTCCGGGACCGACTATGGCTACACCTTC
>TRBJ2-1|-|TRBV25-1|-
CASSDASSYNEQFF
TGTGCCAGCAGTGACGCCAGCTCCTACAATGAGCAGTTCTTC
>TRBJ2-1|once|TRBV5-4|-
CASSLGGPYNEQFF
TGTGCCAGCAGCTTGGGGGGCCCCTACAATGAGCAGTTCTTC
>TRBJ1-1|once|TRBV10-1|TRBD1
CASKRGQGTEAFF
TGCGCCAGCAAGAGGGGACAGGGCACTGAAGCTTTCTTT
>TRBJ2-1|-|TRBV7-8|TRBD2
CASSLTGGGAPHEQFF
TGTGCCAGCAGCTTAACCGGCGGGGGGGCCCCGCATGAGCAGTTCTTC
>TRBJ1-1|-|TRBV12-5|-
CASGRRAGTEAFF
TGTGCTAGTGGACGCAGGGCCGGCACTGAAGCTTTCTTT
>TRBJ2-1|-|TRBV28|-
CASSPKWGSYNEQFF
TGTGCCAGCAGCCCCAAGTGGGGCTCCTACAATGAGCAGTTCTTC
>TRBJ1-4|-|TRBV7-2|TRBD1
CASSVQGREKLFF
TGTGCCAGCAGCGTACAGGGGAGGGAAAAACTGTTTTTT
>TRBJ1-5|-|TRBV19|TRBD1
CASSRDRGQPQHF
TGTGCCAGTAGTAGGGACAGGGGACAGCCCCAGCATTTT
>TRBJ1-6|-|TRBV7-2|TRBD1
CASSSPPDRVWNSPLHF
TGTGCCAGCAGCTCACCTCCCGACAGGGTGTGGAATTCACCCCTCCACTTT
>TRBJ2-1|once|TRBV2|-
CAASSSRTNEQFF
TGTGCCGCCAGCAGCTCCAGGACCAATGAGCAGTTCTTC
>TRBJ2-1|-|TRBV14|TRBD2
CASSIAGGSNEQFF
TGTGCCAGCTCAATAGCGGGAGGAAGCAATGAGCAGTTCTTC
>TRBJ1-2|-|TRBV7-9|TRBD1
CASSWDRGPSGYTF
TGTGCCAGCAGCTGGGACAGGGGGCCAAGCGGCTACACCTTC
>TRBJ2-2|-|TRBV7-9|-
CASSSWDKNTGELFF
TGTGCCAGCAGCTCATGGGACAAGAACACCGGGGAGCTGTTTTTT
>TRBJ2-6|-|TRBV9|-
CASSPRSSGANVLTF
TGTGCCAGCAGCCCCCGTAGCTCTGGGGCCAACGTCCTGACTTTC
>TRBJ1-1|-|TRBV4-1|-
CASSRTLAVAARGTEAFF
TGCGCCAGCAGCCGGACTCTAGCGGTGGCAGCCAGGGGCACTGAAGCTTTCTTT
>TRBJ2-1|-|TRBV6-1|-
CASSEARGASYNEQFF
TGTGCCAGCAGTGAAGCGAGGGGGGCCTCCTACAATGAGCAGTTCTTC
>TRBJ2-7|-|TRBV28|-
CASSFTYRSEQYF
TGTGCCAGCAGTTTCACCTATAGGTCCGAGCAGTACTTC
>TRBJ1-1|few|TRBV28|-
CASGLAERAFF
TGTGCCAGCGGCCTGGCCGAACGAGCTTTCTTT
>TRBJ1-3|-|TRBV9|-
CASTSRNGNTIYF
TGTGCCAGCACCTCACGGAACGGAAACACCATATATTTT
>TRBJ1-1|-|TRBV12-3/TRBV12-4|-
CASSLWGGTEAFF
TGTGCCAGCAGTCTTTGGGGTGGCACTGAAGCTTTCTTT
>TRBJ2-1|-|TRBV27|TRBD2
CASSSLAGGVDEQFF
TGTGCCAGCAGTTCTTTAGCGGGAGGTGTCGATGAGCAGTTCTTC
>TRBJ2-1|-|TRBV4-1|-
CASSHVGNNEQFF
TGCGCCAGCAGCCACGTTGGCAACAATGAGCAGTTCTTC
>TRBJ1-1|-|TRBV29-1|-
CSVPGQPLGAFF
TGCAGCGTCCCCGGGCAACCCCTGGGAGCTTTCTTT
>TRBJ2-7|few|TRBV11-2|-
CASSTGRPYEQYF
TGTGCCAGCAGCACCGGACGGCCCTACGAGCAGTACTTC
>TRBJ2-2|-|TRBV7-6|-
CASSGSGELFF
TGTGCCAGCAGCGGCTCCGGGGAGCTGTTTTTT
>TRBJ1-6|once|TRBV2|-
CASSEGFRSPLPNSPLHF
TGTGCCAGCAGTGAGGGGTTCAGGTCCCCCCTTCCTAATTCACCCCTCCACTTT
>TRBJ1-5|-|TRBV28|-
CASSLYRGPNQPQHF
TGTGCCAGCAGTTTATATCGGGGGCCAAATCAGCCCCAGCATTTT
>TRBJ1-1|-|TRBV30|TRBD1
CAWEPGTGGTEAFF
TGTGCCTGGGAACCCGGGACAGGGGGCACTGAAGCTTTCTTT
>TRBJ2-7|-|TRBV13|TRBD2
CASSGEREAPYEQYF
TGTGCCAGCAGCGGGGAGCGGGAGGCCCCCTACGAGCAGTACTTC
>TRBJ2-5|-|TRBV7-2|-
CASSFGEGETQYF
TGTGCCAGCAGCTTTGGGGAAGGGGAGACCCAGTACTTC
>TRBJ1-6|-|TRBV6-6|TRBD1
CASSYSGTGHSPLHF
TGTGCCAGCAGTTACTCTGGGACAGGGCATTCACCCCTCCACTTT
>TRBJ2-7|-|TRBV6-1|-
CASSEAWGGGYEQYF
TGTGCCAGCAGTGAAGCTTGGGGGGGCGGCTACGAGCAGTACTTC
>TRBJ1-1|-|TRBV11-2|-
CASSLAGLPNTEAFF
TGTGCCAGCAGCTTAGCGGGACTTCCGAACACTGAAGCTTTCTTT
>TRBJ2-5|-|TRBV13|TRBD1
CASSPTGGMETQYF
TGTGCCAGCAGCCCGACAGGGGGCATGGAGACCCAGTACTTC
>TRBJ2-7|-|TRBV12-3/TRBV12-4|-
CASQVGRGYEQYF
TGTGCCAGCCAGGTCGGCAGGGGCTACGAGCAGTACTTC
>TRBJ2-5|-|TRBV7-8|-
CASSPGRASRETQYF
TGTGCCAGCAGCCCCGGTAGGGCGAGCCGGGAGACCCAGTACTTC
>TRBJ2-3|few|TRBV30|-
CAWIDPRANTDTQYF
TGTGCCTGGATTGACCCCAGGGCAAACACAGATACGCAGTATTTT
>TRBJ1-2|-|TRBV28|TRBD1
CASTLQGAPYYGYTF
TGTGCCAGCACCCTACAGGGGGCACCCTACTATGGCTACACCTTC
>TRBJ1-1|-|TRBV19|-
CASSRFSNTEAFF
TGTGCCAGTAGTCGCTTTTCGAACACTGAAGCTTTCTTT
>TRBJ2-1|-|TRBV5-1|-
CASSPKRLDGSFF
TGCGCCAGCAGTCCAAAACGACTAGATGGGTCGTTCTTC
>TRBJ2-3|-|TRBV2|-
CASSPRALRTDTQYF
TGTGCCAGCAGTCCACGGGCCCTTCGCACAGATACGCAGTATTTT
>TRBJ2-1|once|TRBV24-1|TRBD1
CATSDALTGAYHNEQFF
TGTGCCACCAGTGACGCGTTGACAGGGGCTTACCACAATGAGCAGTTCTTC
>TRBJ2-5|-|TRBV5-1|TRBD2
CASTGSGGAAVRETQYF
TGCGCCAGCACCGGTTCGGGGGGGGCCGCTGTTCGGGAGACCCAGTACTTC
>TRBJ1-4|-|TRBV5-6|TRBD1
CASSLKGQGGSNEKLFF
TGTGCCAGCAGCTTGAAAGGACAGGGGGGGTCTAATGAAAAACTGTTTTTT
>TRBJ2-1|-|TRBV19|-
CASSERTYYNEQFF
TGTGCCAGCAGCGAACGGACTTATTACAATGAGCAGTTCTTC
>TRBJ2-7|-|TRBV10-2|-
CASSDLLNEQYF
TGCGCCAGCAGTGATCTACTCAACGAGCAGTACTTC
>TRBJ2-1|once|TRBV5-1|-
CASSLWGESYNEQFF
TGCGCCAGCAGCTTGTGGGGGGAGTCCTACAATGAGCAGTTCTTC
>TRBJ2-3|once|TRBV18|-
CASSPGRTQYF
TGTGCCAGCTCACCGGGTCGGACGCAGTATTTT
>TRBJ2-7|many|TRBV7-2|TRBD1
CASSPRTGGTYEQYF
TGTGCCAGCAGCCCCAGGACAGGGGGGACCTACGAGCAGTACTTC
>TRBJ1-5|few|TRBV7-9|-
CASSPPNQPQHF
TGTGCCAGCAGCCCTCCCAATCAGCCCCAGCATTTT
>TRBJ2-3|-|TRBV24-1|TRBD2
CATSNGGITDTQYF
TGTGCCACCAGTAACGGGGGGATCACAGATACGCAGTATTTT